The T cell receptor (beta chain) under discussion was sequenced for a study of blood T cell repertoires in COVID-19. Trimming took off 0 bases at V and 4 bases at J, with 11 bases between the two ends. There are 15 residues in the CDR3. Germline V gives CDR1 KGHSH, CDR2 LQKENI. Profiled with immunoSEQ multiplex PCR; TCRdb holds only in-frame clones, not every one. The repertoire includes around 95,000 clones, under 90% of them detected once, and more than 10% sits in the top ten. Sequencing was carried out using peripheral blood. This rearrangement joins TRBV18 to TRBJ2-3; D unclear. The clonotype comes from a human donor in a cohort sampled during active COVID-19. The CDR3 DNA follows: TGTGCCAGCTCACCACCTAGTCGGCAGGCAGATACGCAGTATTTT. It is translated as CASSPPSRQADTQYF.